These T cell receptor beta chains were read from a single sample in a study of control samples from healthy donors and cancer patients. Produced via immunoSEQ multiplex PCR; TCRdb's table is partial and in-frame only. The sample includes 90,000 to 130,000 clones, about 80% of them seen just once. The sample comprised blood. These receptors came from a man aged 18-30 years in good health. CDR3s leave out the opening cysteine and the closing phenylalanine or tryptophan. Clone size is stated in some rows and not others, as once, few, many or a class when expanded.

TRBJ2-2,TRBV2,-,ASRTSHSAGELF
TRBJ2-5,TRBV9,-,ASSIRWRAPTETQY
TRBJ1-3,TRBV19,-,ASSSERTVLSGNTIY
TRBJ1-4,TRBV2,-,ASTLRRQGMGEKLF
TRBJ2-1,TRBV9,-,ASSVDGRDNEQF
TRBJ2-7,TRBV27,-,ASIGRTSGGPAYEQY
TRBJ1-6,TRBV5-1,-,ASSSGTGGNSPLH
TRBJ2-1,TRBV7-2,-,ASSLEPGTAREQF
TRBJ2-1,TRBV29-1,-,SVGSGTSRNEQF
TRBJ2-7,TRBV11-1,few,ASSLEGGLSYEQY
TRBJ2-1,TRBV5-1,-,ATNPGPPLNEQF
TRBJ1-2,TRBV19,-,ASSIWGSRGNYGYT
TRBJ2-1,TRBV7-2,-,ASSPRGASGGRGNEQF
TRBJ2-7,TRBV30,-,AWSGTSGLSYEQY
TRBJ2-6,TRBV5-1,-,ASSLAGTGTSGANVLT
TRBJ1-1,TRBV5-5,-,ASSYSTGVNTEAF
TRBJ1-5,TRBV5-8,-,ASSGGTGSNQPQH
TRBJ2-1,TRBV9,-,ASSGGQAEQF
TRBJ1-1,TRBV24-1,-,ATSGTGEAF
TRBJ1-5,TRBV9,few,ASSPYPGSGDGQPQH
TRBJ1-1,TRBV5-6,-,ASSYRGWGSGAF
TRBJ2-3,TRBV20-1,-,SAQAQDTQY
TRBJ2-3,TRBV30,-,AWSGLDRSTDTQY